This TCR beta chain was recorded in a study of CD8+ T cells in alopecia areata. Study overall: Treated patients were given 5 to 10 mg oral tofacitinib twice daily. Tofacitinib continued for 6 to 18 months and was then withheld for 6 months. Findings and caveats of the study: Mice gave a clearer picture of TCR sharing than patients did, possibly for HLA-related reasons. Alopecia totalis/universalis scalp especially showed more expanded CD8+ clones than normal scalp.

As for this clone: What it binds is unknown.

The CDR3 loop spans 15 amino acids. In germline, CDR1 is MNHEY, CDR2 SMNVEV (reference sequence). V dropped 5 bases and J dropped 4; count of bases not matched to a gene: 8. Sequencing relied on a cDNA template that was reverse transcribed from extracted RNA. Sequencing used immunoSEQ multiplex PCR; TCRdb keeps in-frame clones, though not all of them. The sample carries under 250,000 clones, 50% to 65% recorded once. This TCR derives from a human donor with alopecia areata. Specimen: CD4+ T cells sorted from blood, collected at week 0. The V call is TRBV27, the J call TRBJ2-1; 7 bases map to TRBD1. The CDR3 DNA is TGTGCCAGCAGTAAAGGGGGCTCCCTATACAATGAGCAGTTCTTC. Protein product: CASSKGGSLYNEQFF.